This record concerns one T cell receptor (beta chain) sequence. Its antigen remains unknown. Germline assignment: CDR1 MNHEY and CDR2 SVGEGT. Trimming stripped 2 bases from V and 7 bases from J, with 14 bases between. The CDR3 length is 14 residues. The protocol was immunoSEQ multiplex PCR, while the TCRdb copy is restricted to in-frame clones and leaves out a portion. This table has 150,000 or so clones, 90% appearing once. This sample was included in a study of T cell responses to AZD1222 COVID-19 vaccine. The study's findings and limits: Without day 14 samples, only post-peak T cell repertoires were studied. Reportedly, close to half of spike-specific TCRs are directed against unmutated variant regions.

This receptor was taken from an adult in good health. The specimen was peripheral blood, collected on day 0 of AZD1222 vaccination. V gene TRBV6-2 or TRBV6-3 combines with J gene TRBJ1-2, with no clear D. CDR3 loop: CASSYPGRGGGYTF. The DNA of the CDR3 is TGTGCCAGCAGTTACCCCGGAAGAGGTGGTGGCTACACCTTC.